Below, 15 T cell receptor beta chains from the same sample are listed, as sequenced in a study of CD8 T cells in ankylosing spondylitis. Using its own MiXCR run on the 5' RACE reads, TCRdb lists one record per CDR3 protein. The sample includes about 160,000 distinct CDR3 sequences, around 19% of them seen just once. The sample was blood, either unsorted or a sorted T cell fraction (not recorded which). These receptor sequences come from a male donor with ankylosing spondylitis or in good health (not recorded which).

This sequence joins TRBV21-1 and TRBJ1-4; no DNA check was done on the table's D call, TRBD1. TRBV21-1 corresponds to a pseudogene. There are 15 residues in the CDR3. CDR3 nucleotide sequence: TGTGCCAGCAGTTTAGGGGGCCTAAGAAGCGAAAAACTGTTTTTT. Its protein is CASSLGGLRSEKLFF.

This clonotype was detected only a few times. The chain combines TRBV20-1 with TRBJ2-5; D gene unclear. The germline V gene has CDR1 DFQATT and CDR2 SNEGSKA (reference sequence). The CDR3 totals 17 residues. The V gene lost 0 bases and the J gene lost 5 bases, with 22 bases spanning the gap. This chain's CDR3 is CSARDQRQIPPRETQYF. The CDR3 region has the DNA TGCAGTGCTAGAGATCAACGCCAAATACCCCCACGGGAGACCCAGTACTTC.

The chain uses TRBV19 and TRBJ2-3, with D tentatively TRBD2 (5 bases). With 4 bases removed from V and 5 bases from J, the gap between germline ends came to 10 bases. Germline V lookup: CDR1 LNHDA, CDR2 SQIVND (reference sequence). CDR3 length: 13 amino acids. The CDR3 region is CASSKDSRDTQYF. The DNA for the CDR3 is TGTGCCAGTAGTAAGGACTCGCGAGATACGCAGTATTTT.

CDR3 residues: CASSRRRDTGELFF. Written as DNA, the CDR3 is TGTGCCAGCAGTCGCCGACGGGACACCGGGGAGCTGTTTTTT. V usage is TRBV28 and J usage is TRBJ2-2, with D unresolved. Trimming took off 5 bases at V and 3 bases at J, with 10 bases between the two ends. The CDR3 is made up of 14 amino acids. CDR1 and CDR2 (germline): MDHEN, SYDVKM.

The chain links TRBV11-2 to TRBJ2-2; 9 positions agree with TRBD2. The length of the CDR3 is 19 residues. Germline CDR1 and CDR2: SGHAT and FQNNGV. With 5 bases clipped from V and 1 base from J, the junction kept 14 bases outside the gene matches. CDR3 in DNA: TGTGCCAGCAGCCGAATTATTACCCTAGCGGGACTGAACACCGGGGAGCTGTTTTTT. This encodes CASSRIITLAGLNTGELFF.

The chain uses TRBV6-1 and TRBJ2-3; tentatively, D is TRBD1 (5 bases). CDR1 MNHNS and CDR2 SASEGT come from the germline V gene. The V gene lost 4 bases and the J gene lost 1 base, with 9 bases spanning the gap. CDR3 length: 14 amino acids. The CDR3 DNA sequence: TGTGCCAGCAGTGGGGGCAGGGGCACAGATACGCAGTATTTT. Translation: CASSGGRGTDTQYF.

In regard to this clonotype: A clone one base away is much larger, so this may be a read error. The rearrangement joins TRBV19 to TRBJ2-7; D possibly corresponds to TRBD1 (5 bases). CDR1 and CDR2 from the germline V gene are LNHDA and SQIVND (reference sequence). CDR3 size: 15 residues. CDR3 DNA sequence: TGTGGCAGTAGTGAGACAGTTCAACTATCCTACGAGCAGTACTTC. It specifies CGSSETVQLSYEQYF.

There are many counts of this clonotype. The rearrangement uses TRBV27 and TRBJ2-1; the match to TRBD1 covers 7 bases. Trimming took 5 bases from V and 8 from J; bases not matched to a gene: 6. CDR1 MNHEY and CDR2 SMNVEV come from the germline V gene (reference sequence). CDR3 length equals 13 residues. CDR3 sequence reads: CASSIGTVYEQFF. The CDR3 DNA sequence: TGTGCCAGCAGTATCGGGACAGTCTATGAGCAGTTCTTC.

This clonotype was detected a few times. The J gene is TRBJ1-4, the V gene TRBV6-2 or TRBV6-3; D is ambiguous. The CDR3 runs 14 residues. V lost 6 bases and J 0 bases, leaving 8 bases between the germline ends. The germline V gene encodes CDR1 MNHEY and CDR2 SVGEGT. CDR3 residues: CASSSASTNEKLFF. DNA of the CDR3: TGTGCCAGCAGCTCAGCTTCAACTAATGAAAAACTGTTTTTT.

V is TRBV27 and J is TRBJ2-7, with a tentative D call TRBD1 (6 bases). CDR1 MNHEY and CDR2 SMNVEV come from the germline V gene (reference sequence). V lost 3 bases and J 1 base, leaving 10 bases between the germline ends. CDR3 length equals 14 residues. CDR3 protein: CASSLYRASYEQYF. The CDR3 DNA reads as TGTGCCAGCAGTTTGTACAGGGCTTCCTACGAGCAGTACTTC.

This clonotype was recorded many times. This chain connects TRBV5-1 to TRBJ1-1; D unresolved. Trimming removed 0 bases at V and 2 bases at J, with 8 bases between. Germline CDR1 reads SGHRS; CDR2 reads YFSETQ. This CDR3 region has 14 residues. In DNA form, the CDR3 reads TGCGCCAGCAGCTTGGAAGGGTCAAACACTGAAGCTTTCTTT. This encodes CASSLEGSNTEAFF.

This clonotype was seen a few times. V usage is TRBV7-9 and J usage is TRBJ2-2; either TRBD1 or TRBD2 may fit D (5 bases each). CDR1 SEHNR and CDR2 FQNEAQ come from the germline V gene (reference sequence). Trimming removed 10 bases from V and 0 bases from J, with 12 bases in between. This CDR3 contains 14 residues. CDR3 in DNA: TGTGCCACCAGGGACGGTTCGAACACCGGGGAGCTGTTTTTT. Its protein product is CATRDGSNTGELFF.

The chain couples TRBV29-1 to TRBJ2-7, with 9 positions matching TRBD1. The CDR3 contains 14 residues. The germline CDR1 and CDR2 sequences are SQVTM and ANQGSEA. V lost 4 bases, J lost 6 bases, and 10 bases stayed unmatched. In nucleotides, the CDR3 is TGCAGCGTTGCCTCCGGGACAGGGCCGTCCGAGCAGTACTTC. Residues: CSVASGTGPSEQYF.

V usage is TRBV7-2 and J usage is TRBJ2-7; weak D call: TRBD1 (5 bases). The CDR3 has 14 residues. The germline V gene encodes CDR1 SGHTA and CDR2 FQGNSA. V was clipped by 5 bases and J by 7 bases, with 18 bases between them. CDR3 amino acids: CASSPRPGFLEQYF. In DNA form, the CDR3 reads TGTGCCAGCAGCCCCCGCCCAGGGTTTCTTGAGCAGTACTTC.

This clonotype was counted only a few times. This chain uses TRBV7-2 with TRBJ1-5, with D tentatively TRBD1 (6 bases). Germline CDR1 reads SGHTA; CDR2 reads FQGNSA. The CDR3 covers 13 residues. V was pared by 5 bases and J by 3 bases, with 8 bases between. As DNA, the CDR3 is TGTGCCAGCAGCCGACAGGTCAATCAGCCCCAGCATTTT. It encodes CASSRQVNQPQHF.